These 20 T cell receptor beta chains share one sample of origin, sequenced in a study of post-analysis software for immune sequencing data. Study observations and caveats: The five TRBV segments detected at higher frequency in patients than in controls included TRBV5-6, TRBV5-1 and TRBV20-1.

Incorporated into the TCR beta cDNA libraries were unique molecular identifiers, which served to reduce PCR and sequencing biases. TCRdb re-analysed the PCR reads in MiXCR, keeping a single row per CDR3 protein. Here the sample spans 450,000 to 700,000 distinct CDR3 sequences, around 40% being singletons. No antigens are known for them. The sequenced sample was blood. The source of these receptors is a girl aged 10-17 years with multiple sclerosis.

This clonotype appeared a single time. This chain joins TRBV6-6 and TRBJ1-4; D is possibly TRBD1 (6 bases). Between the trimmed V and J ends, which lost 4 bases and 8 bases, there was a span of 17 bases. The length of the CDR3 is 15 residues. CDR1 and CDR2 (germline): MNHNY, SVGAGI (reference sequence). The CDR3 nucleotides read TGTGCCAGCAGTTTACGGACAGATGGAGGGGAAAAACTGTTTTTT. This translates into CASSLRTDGGEKLFF.

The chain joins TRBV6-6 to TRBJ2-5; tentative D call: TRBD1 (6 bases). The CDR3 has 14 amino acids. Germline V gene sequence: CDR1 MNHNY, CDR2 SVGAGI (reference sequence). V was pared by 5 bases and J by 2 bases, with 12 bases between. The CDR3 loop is CASSQTGLQETQYF. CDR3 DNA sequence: TGTGCCAGCAGTCAGACAGGCCTTCAAGAGACCCAGTACTTC.

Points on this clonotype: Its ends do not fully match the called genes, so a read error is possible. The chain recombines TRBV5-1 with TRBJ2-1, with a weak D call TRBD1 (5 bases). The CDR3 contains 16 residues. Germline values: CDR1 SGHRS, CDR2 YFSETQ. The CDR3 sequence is CARSFSGKGSYNEQFF. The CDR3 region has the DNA TGCGCCCGCAGCTTTTCAGGGAAGGGCTCCTACAATGAGCAGTTCTTC. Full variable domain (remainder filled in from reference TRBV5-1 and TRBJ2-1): KAGVTQTPRYLIKTRGQQVTLSCSPISGHRSVSWYQQTPGQGLQFLFEYFSETQRNKGNFPGRFSGRQFSNSRSEMNVSTLELGDSALYLCARSFSGKGSYNEQFFGPGTRLTVL.

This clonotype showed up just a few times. The chain's CDR3 is CASSQGERGVADTQYF. The CDR3 DNA follows: TGCGCCAGCAGCCAAGGCGAAAGGGGGGTAGCAGATACGCAGTATTTT. The rearrangement uses TRBV4-1 and TRBJ2-3; either TRBD1 or TRBD2 may supply D (6 bases each). CDR1 and CDR2 from the germline V gene are MGHRA and YSYEKL. With 1 base removed from V and 4 bases from J, the gap between germline ends came to 15 bases. The CDR3 runs 16 residues.

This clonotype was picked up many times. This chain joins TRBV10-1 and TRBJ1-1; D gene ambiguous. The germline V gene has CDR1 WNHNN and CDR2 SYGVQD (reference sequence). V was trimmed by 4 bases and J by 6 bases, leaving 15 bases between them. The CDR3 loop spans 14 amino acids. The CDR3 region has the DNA TGCGCCAGCAGTGTCAGTACGCCAGGCCCTGAAGCTTTCTTT. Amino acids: CASSVSTPGPEAFF.

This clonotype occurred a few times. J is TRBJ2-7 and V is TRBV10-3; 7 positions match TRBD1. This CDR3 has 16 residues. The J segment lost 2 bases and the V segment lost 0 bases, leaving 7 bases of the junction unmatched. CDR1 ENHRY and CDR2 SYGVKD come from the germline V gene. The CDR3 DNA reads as TGTGCCATCAGTGAGTCCATGGGGCAGGGGGCCTACGAGCAGTACTTC. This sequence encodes CAISESMGQGAYEQYF.

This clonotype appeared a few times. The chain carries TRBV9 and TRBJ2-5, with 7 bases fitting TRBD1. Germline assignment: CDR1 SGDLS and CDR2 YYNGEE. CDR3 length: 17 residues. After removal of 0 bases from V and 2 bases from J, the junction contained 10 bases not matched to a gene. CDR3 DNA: TGTGCCAGCAGCGTAGGAAGAGGGACAGCGATTCAAGAGACCCAGTACTTC. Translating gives CASSVGRGTAIQETQYF.

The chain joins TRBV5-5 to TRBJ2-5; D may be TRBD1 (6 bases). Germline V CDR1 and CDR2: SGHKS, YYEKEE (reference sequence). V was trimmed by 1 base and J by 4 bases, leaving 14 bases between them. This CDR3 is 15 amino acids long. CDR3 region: CASSLRDRLPETQYF. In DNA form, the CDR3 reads TGTGCCAGCAGCTTGAGAGACAGGCTACCAGAGACCCAGTACTTC.

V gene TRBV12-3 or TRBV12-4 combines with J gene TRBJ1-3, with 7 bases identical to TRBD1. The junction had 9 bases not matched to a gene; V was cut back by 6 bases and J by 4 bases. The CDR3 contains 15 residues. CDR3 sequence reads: CASSMTGSDGNTIYF. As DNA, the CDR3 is TGTGCCAGCAGCATGACAGGGTCAGACGGAAACACCATATATTTT.

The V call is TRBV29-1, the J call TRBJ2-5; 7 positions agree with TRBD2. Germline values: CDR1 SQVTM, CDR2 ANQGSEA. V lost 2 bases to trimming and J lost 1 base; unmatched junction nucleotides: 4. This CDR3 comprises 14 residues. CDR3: CSVERAGFQETQYF. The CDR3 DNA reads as TGCAGCGTTGAACGAGCGGGGTTCCAAGAGACCCAGTACTTC. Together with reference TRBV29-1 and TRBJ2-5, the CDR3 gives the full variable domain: SAVISQKPSRDICQRGTSLTIQCQVDSQVTMMFWYRQQPGQSLTLIATANQGSEATYESGFVIDKFPISRPNLTFSTLTVSNMSPEDSSIYLCSVERAGFQETQYFGPGTRLLVL.

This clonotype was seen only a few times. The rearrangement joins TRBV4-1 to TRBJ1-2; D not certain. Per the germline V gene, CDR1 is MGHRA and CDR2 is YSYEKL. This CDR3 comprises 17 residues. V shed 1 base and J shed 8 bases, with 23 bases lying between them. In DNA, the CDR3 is TGCGCCAGCAGCCAAGTGGTAAACGGGGAAGCTCAGGCGGGCTACACCTTC. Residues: CASSQVVNGEAQAGYTF.

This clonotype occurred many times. The CDR3 DNA reads TGTGCCAGCAGTTACTCCGGGACATCTTACGAGCAGTACTTC. Translating gives CASSYSGTSYEQYF. This chain links TRBV6-5 with TRBJ2-7, with a possible D match to TRBD1 (6 bases). Germline V gene data show CDR1 as MNHEY and CDR2 as SVGAGI. The CDR3 consists of 14 residues. Trimming stripped 0 bases from V and 4 bases from J, with 10 bases between.

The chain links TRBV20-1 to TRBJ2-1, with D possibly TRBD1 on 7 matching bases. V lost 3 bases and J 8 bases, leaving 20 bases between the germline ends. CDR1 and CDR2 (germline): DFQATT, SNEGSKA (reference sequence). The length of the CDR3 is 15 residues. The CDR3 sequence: CSARVGGGAVHEQFF. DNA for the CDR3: TGCAGTGCTAGGGTAGGGGGCGGGGCGGTTCATGAGCAGTTCTTC.

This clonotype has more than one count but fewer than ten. The DNA of the CDR3 is TGCAGTGCTCTTACTCTAGACCGGTCCTACGAGCAGTACTTC. Its translation: CSALTLDRSYEQYF. J is TRBJ2-7 and V is TRBV20-1; the D is unclear. V lost 5 bases to trimming and J lost 1 base, with 15 bases between them. The CDR3 consists of 14 residues. Germline V CDR1 and CDR2: DFQATT, SNEGSKA (reference sequence).

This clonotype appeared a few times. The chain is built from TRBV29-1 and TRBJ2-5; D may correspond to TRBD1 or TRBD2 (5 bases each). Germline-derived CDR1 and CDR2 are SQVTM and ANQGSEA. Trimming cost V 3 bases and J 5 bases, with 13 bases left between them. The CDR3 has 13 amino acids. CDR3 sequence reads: CSVDGTQWETQYF. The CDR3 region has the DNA TGCAGCGTTGATGGGACCCAATGGGAGACCCAGTACTTC.

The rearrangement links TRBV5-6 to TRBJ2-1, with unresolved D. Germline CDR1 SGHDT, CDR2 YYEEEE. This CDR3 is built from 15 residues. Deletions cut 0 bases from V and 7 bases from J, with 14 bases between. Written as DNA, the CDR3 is TGTGCCAGCAGCTTGGCCATAGTAGTAGGTAATGAGCAGTTCTTC. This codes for CASSLAIVVGNEQFF.

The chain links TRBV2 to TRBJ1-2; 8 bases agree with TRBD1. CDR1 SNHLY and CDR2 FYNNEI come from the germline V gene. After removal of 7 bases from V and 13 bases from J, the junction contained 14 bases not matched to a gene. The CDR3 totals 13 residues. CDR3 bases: TGTGCCAGCACCGAGGACAGGGCATTGGATTGCACCTTC. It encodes CASTEDRALDCTF.

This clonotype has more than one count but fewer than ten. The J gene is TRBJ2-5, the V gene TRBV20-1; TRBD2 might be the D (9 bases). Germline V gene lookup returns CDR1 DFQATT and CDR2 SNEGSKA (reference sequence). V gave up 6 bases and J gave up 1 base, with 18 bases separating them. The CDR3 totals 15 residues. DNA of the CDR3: TGCAGTGCCAGGGGGCTAGCGGGGTTCCAAGAGACCCAGTACTTC. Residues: CSARGLAGFQETQYF.

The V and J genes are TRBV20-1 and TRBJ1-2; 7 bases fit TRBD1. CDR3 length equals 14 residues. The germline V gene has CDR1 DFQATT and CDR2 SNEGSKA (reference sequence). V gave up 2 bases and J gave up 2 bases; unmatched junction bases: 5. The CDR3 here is CSARRTGRNYGYTF. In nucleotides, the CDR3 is TGCAGTGCTAGACGGACAGGCCGAAACTATGGCTACACCTTC.

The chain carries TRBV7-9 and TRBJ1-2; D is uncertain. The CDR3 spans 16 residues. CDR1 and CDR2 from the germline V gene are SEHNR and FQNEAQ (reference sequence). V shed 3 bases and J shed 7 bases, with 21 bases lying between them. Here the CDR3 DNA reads TGTGCCAGCAGCTTGCGGCGGGAAGGAGGTCCCGGTGGCTACACCTTC. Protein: CASSLRREGGPGGYTF.